At least ten counts were recorded for the clone carrying this T cell receptor beta chain. The antigen remains undetermined. The source of the sample is a study of T cells after yellow fever vaccination. Study-level findings and limits: Once the booster was given, most primary-vaccination clones reappeared, at 95% to 97% for CD4 and approximately 88% for CD8.

Each CDR3 protein is one row after TCRdb ran MiXCR on the 5' RACE reads. The sample comprises about 210,000 distinct CDR3 sequences, 6.7% of which are singletons, and 1.1% rests with the top ten. The sequencing used CD4+ T cells sorted from PBMCs, collected on the day of the yellow fever booster vaccination. This receptor was obtained from a man between 25 and 39 years old who received the YFV17D yellow fever vaccine.

The CDR3 reads CASSYVDEQFF. Here the CDR3 DNA reads TGTGCCAGCAGTTACGTGGATGAGCAGTTCTTC. V usage is TRBV6-2 or TRBV6-3 and J usage is TRBJ2-1, with D unclear. Germline V gene lookup returns CDR1 MNHEY and CDR2 SVGEGT. V was clipped by 2 bases and J by 8 bases, with 4 bases between them. The CDR3 contains 11 residues.